This TCR beta chain was identified in a study of tumor-infiltrating lymphocytes in primary liver carcinoma. From 500 ng of total RNA, TCR beta-specific cDNA was reverse-transcribed using a constant-region primer. Employing slightly modified ARM-PCR, three nested multiplex PCR rounds were run, and these gave rise to the TCR beta libraries. Researchers ran the first two PCR rounds for roughly 11 cycles each with TRBV1-TRBV30 forward primers and a C-beta reverse primer. TCRdb processed the multiplex PCR reads anew with MiXCR; each CDR3 protein has one entry. The sample shows around 330,000 distinct CDR3 sequences, roughly 60% of them seen only once. This clonotype was detected many times. Germline DNA was also extracted, and blood RNA was taken from unsorted whole blood. Germline CDR1 and CDR2: SQVTM and ANQGSEA. V lost 2 bases and J 7 bases, leaving 12 bases between the germline ends. The CDR3 covers 13 residues.

The chain recombines TRBV29-1 with TRBJ2-1, with D unresolved. The sequencing sample was made of peripheral blood. This receptor was obtained from a woman in her twenties or thirties with primary liver carcinoma and hepatitis B virus infection. The CDR3 region is CSVEWSSLNEQFF. The CDR3 DNA sequence: TGCAGCGTTGAATGGTCCAGTTTAAATGAGCAGTTCTTC.